This T cell receptor (beta chain) was obtained from a study of control samples from healthy donors and cancer patients. Produced via immunoSEQ multiplex PCR; TCRdb's table is partial and in-frame only. The sample records about 55,000 clones, 88% being singletons. Sequenced input: blood. The receptor was derived from a man aged 45-60 years in good health.

Here the CDR3 DNA reads TGTGCCAGTAGTATAGGGACTATCGCAGATACGCAGTATTTT. The encoded protein is CASSIGTIADTQYF. This chain uses TRBV19 with TRBJ2-3, with D maybe TRBD2 (6 bases). The CDR3 contains 14 residues. From germline, CDR1 is LNHDA and CDR2 SQIVND (reference sequence). Trimming shortened V by 1 base and J by 4 bases, and 9 bases separated the two germline ends.